The 20 T cell receptor beta chains listed next were all sequenced from one sample in a study of response to subunit inactivated influenza vaccine. Each CDR3 protein gets one entry after TCRdb re-called the RT-PCR reads with MiXCR. Of more than 400,000 distinct CDR3 sequences listed, approximately 10% were seen once; the top ten hold approximately 12%. Sample: PBMCs from blood, taken more than 35 days after vaccination. The source is a man between 45 and 60 years old who received an inactivated influenza vaccine.

In its sample, this clonotype was seen a few times. The gene calls are TRBV4-2 and TRBJ2-4; D might be TRBD2 (5 bases). V lost 4 bases, J lost 8 bases, and 15 bases lay in between. The CDR3 has 14 residues. Germline V gene lookup returns CDR1 LGHNA and CDR2 YNFKEQ. The CDR3: CASSPDRGRDIQYF. The DNA of the CDR3 is TGTGCCAGCAGCCCCGACCGCGGGCGGGACATTCAGTACTTC.

The chain couples TRBV12-3 or TRBV12-4 to TRBJ1-4; no definite D call. This CDR3 is built from 14 residues. The V gene lost 4 bases and the J gene lost 4 bases, with 10 bases spanning the gap. CDR3 loop: CASSSTTGNEKLFF. The CDR3 DNA follows: TGTGCCAGCAGTTCAACCACGGGTAATGAAAAACTGTTTTTT.

A few counts support this clonotype. This CDR3 is CSASRLAGGSNDEQFF. CDR3 nucleotides: TGCAGTGCTAGCCGACTAGCGGGGGGGAGTAACGATGAGCAGTTCTTC. This rearrangement joins TRBV20-1 to TRBJ2-1; 14 nucleotides agree with TRBD2. The CDR3 is 16 residues long. V shed 3 bases, J shed 8 bases, and the junction held 9 bases outside the gene matches. Germline V CDR1 and CDR2: DFQATT, SNEGSKA (reference sequence).

This chain links TRBV12-3 or TRBV12-4 with TRBJ2-7; 10 nucleotides align to TRBD1. V lost 5 bases, J lost 5 bases, and 3 bases stayed unmatched. The CDR3 is 13 residues long. CDR3 loop: CASSGTGANEQYF. DNA for the CDR3: TGTGCCAGCAGTGGGACAGGGGCGAACGAGCAGTACTTC.

This clonotype has a handful of counts. The chain combines TRBV20-1 with TRBJ1-1; no definite D call. V was shortened by 6 bases and J by 5 bases, with 19 bases between the two germline ends. Germline V CDR1 and CDR2: DFQATT, SNEGSKA (reference sequence). The CDR3 spans 14 residues. CDR3 in amino acids: CSAPDPVSKTEAFF. Here the CDR3 DNA reads TGCAGTGCCCCCGACCCGGTTTCTAAGACTGAAGCTTTCTTT.

This clonotype appeared a few times. This chain connects TRBV5-1 to TRBJ2-3; no reliable D call. V was pared by 5 bases and J by 5 bases, with 15 bases between. This CDR3 is built from 14 residues. Per germline, CDR1 SGHRS and CDR2 YFSETQ. The CDR3: CASRNGRSGDTQYF. The CDR3 DNA reads TGCGCCAGCAGGAACGGAAGAAGTGGAGATACGCAGTATTTT.

The V and J genes are TRBV20-1 and TRBJ2-1; 12 bases line up with TRBD2. V was pared by 3 bases and J by 2 bases, with 5 bases of the junction left unmatched. The V gene's germline CDR1 is DFQATT and CDR2 SNEGSKA (reference sequence). This CDR3 has 16 residues. The CDR3 spells CSARIRTSGAYNEQFF. The CDR3 bases are TGCAGTGCTAGGATTCGGACTAGCGGGGCCTACAATGAGCAGTTCTTC.

The chain uses TRBV20-1 and TRBJ1-5; 8 nucleotides align to TRBD1. The V and J ends lost 0 bases and 7 bases, in that order; junction bases with no gene match: 2. The CDR3 has 13 amino acids. The germline gives CDR1 DFQATT, CDR2 SNEGSKA (reference sequence). The CDR3, as DNA: TGCAGTGCTAGAGATCCAGGGGGCCAGCCCCAGCATTTT. It yields the protein CSARDPGGQPQHF.

This clonotype was detected ten times or more. The gene calls are TRBV29-1 and TRBJ2-1; 9 bases are shared with TRBD2. In germline, CDR1 is SQVTM, CDR2 ANQGSEA. This CDR3 is built from 18 residues. V shed 7 bases and J 0 bases; nucleotides not matched to a gene: 16. The CDR3 region has the DNA TGCAGCGGCGCGGGACAGATTAGCGGGAGAGCCTCCTACAATGAGCAGTTCTTC. Translated: CSGAGQISGRASYNEQFF.

This clonotype came up many times. The chain links TRBV5-4 to TRBJ1-1; 8 bases map to TRBD1. The CDR3 runs 15 residues. Per germline, CDR1 SGHNT and CDR2 YYREEE (reference sequence). The ends lost 0 bases at V and 2 bases at J; junction bases unmatched: 3. The CDR3 bases are TGTGCCAGCAGCTTGGCAGGGGGCGGAAACACTGAAGCTTTCTTT. This gives the protein CASSLAGGGNTEAFF.

In this sample, this clonotype turned up many times. The chain recombines TRBV5-1 with TRBJ2-1; D perhaps matches TRBD2 (6 bases). This CDR3 has 13 residues. V lost 9 bases to trimming and J lost 6 bases, with 16 bases between them. Germline CDR1 and CDR2: SGHRS and YFSETQ. The CDR3 DNA reads TGCGCCACTTCACGGGAGCGATTCAATGAGCAGTTCTTC. The encoded protein is CATSRERFNEQFF. The whole variable domain, remainder taken from reference TRBV5-1 and TRBJ2-1, is KAGVTQTPRYLIKTRGQQVTLSCSPISGHRSVSWYQQTPGQGLQFLFEYFSETQRNKGNFPGRFSGRQFSNSRSEMNVSTLELGDSALYLCATSRERFNEQFFGPGTRLTVL.

This clonotype was recorded a few times. The chain joins TRBV6-1 to TRBJ2-7; possibly TRBD1 or TRBD2 for D (6 bases each). Germline CDR1 MNHNS, CDR2 SASEGT. This CDR3 has 14 residues. The V and J ends lost 7 bases and 4 bases respectively, with 17 bases between them. The CDR3 is CASNPRRGGYEQYF. CDR3 sequence (DNA): TGTGCCAGCAACCCCCGCAGGGGAGGTTACGAGCAGTACTTC.

V and J are TRBV20-1 and TRBJ1-2; tentatively, D is TRBD1 (5 bases). The V end was cut by 0 bases, the J end by 0 bases, with 20 bases between. From germline, CDR1 is DFQATT and CDR2 SNEGSKA (reference sequence). The CDR3 runs 18 residues. The CDR3 sequence is CSARDPLSGFYANYGYTF. For the CDR3, the DNA is TGCAGTGCTAGAGATCCCCTATCAGGGTTTTACGCTAACTATGGCTACACCTTC.

The J gene is TRBJ2-7, the V gene TRBV27; maybe TRBD2 (6 bases). V lost 6 bases, J lost 6 bases, and 15 bases lay in between. Germline CDR1 reads MNHEY; CDR2 reads SMNVEV (reference sequence). The CDR3 runs to 13 residues. The CDR3 region is CASRVGGGSEQYF. CDR3 coding DNA: TGTGCCAGCAGAGTCGGGGGAGGAAGCGAGCAGTACTTC.

The chain carries TRBV2 and TRBJ1-1; TRBD1 agrees at 8 bases. Trimming at V came to 5 bases and at J to 4 bases, leaving 6 bases not matched to a gene. Germline CDR1 reads SNHLY; CDR2 reads FYNNEI. The CDR3 runs to 14 residues. CDR3 DNA: TGTGCCAGCAGTATTGAGGACAGGGTCACTGAAGCTTTCTTT. It specifies CASSIEDRVTEAFF.

This clonotype was seen at least ten times. The chain couples TRBV5-8 to TRBJ2-1; 9 nucleotides match TRBD2. The CDR3 runs to 16 residues. Germline V gives CDR1 SGHTS, CDR2 YDEGEE. V shed 0 bases, J shed 3 bases, and the junction held 4 bases outside the gene matches. The CDR3 region is CASSLAQLAGYNEQFF. CDR3 nucleotide sequence: TGTGCCAGCAGCTTGGCCCAACTAGCGGGCTACAATGAGCAGTTCTTC.

V and J are TRBV7-2 and TRBJ2-5, with 10 bases lining up with TRBD2. The CDR3 is 16 residues long. Germline loops: CDR1 SGHTA, CDR2 FQGNSA. The ends lost 4 bases at V and 2 bases at J; junction bases unmatched: 7. CDR3 DNA sequence: TGTGCCAGCAGCTCGAGGGGAGCGGGGGGGCAAGAGACCCAGTACTTC. This gives the protein CASSSRGAGGQETQYF.

The chain uses TRBV5-1 and TRBJ2-4, with D perhaps being TRBD1 or TRBD2 (5 bases each). In germline, CDR1 is SGHRS, CDR2 YFSETQ. With 1 base removed from V and 8 bases from J, the gap between germline ends came to 13 bases. This CDR3 has 14 amino acids. The CDR3 nucleotides are TGCGCCAGCAGCTTGTCGGGGCTTGGAGACATTCAGTACTTC. This translates into CASSLSGLGDIQYF. The complete variable domain, with remaining parts taken from reference TRBV5-1 and TRBJ2-4, reads KAGVTQTPRYLIKTRGQQVTLSCSPISGHRSVSWYQQTPGQGLQFLFEYFSETQRNKGNFPGRFSGRQFSNSRSEMNVSTLELGDSALYLCASSLSGLGDIQYFGAGTRLSVL.

Many counts were recorded for this clonotype. The rearrangement links TRBV20-1 to TRBJ2-3; D is unresolved. CDR3 size: 13 residues. In germline, CDR1 is DFQATT, CDR2 SNEGSKA (reference sequence). The ends were cut back, 0 bases at V and 1 base at J, with 5 bases in the middle. The CDR3 here is CSARERGTDTQYF. The CDR3 DNA reads as TGCAGTGCTAGAGAACGGGGCACAGATACGCAGTATTTT.

The V gene is TRBV11-2, the J gene TRBJ1-1; D is undetermined. Germline V CDR1 and CDR2: SGHAT, FQNNGV. This CDR3 is built from 14 residues. Between the trimmed V and J ends, which lost 7 bases and 0 bases, there was a span of 12 bases. Written as DNA, the CDR3 is TGTGCCAGCAATCCAACACTCATGAACACTGAAGCTTTCTTT. Translating it yields CASNPTLMNTEAFF.